The 21 T cell receptor beta chains below were found in one sample sequenced in a study of vaccination effects on CD4 cells after COVID-19 (dated by TCRdb to between 2021 and 2024). After less than 13 days of culture, CD4+ T cells were isolated with the EasySep CD4+ T cell isolation kit. Participants received two doses of either the BNT162b2 or the mRNA-1273 mRNA SARS-CoV-2 vaccine. Their target antigens are unknown. Library preparation used the immunoSEQ multiplex PCR assay. TCRdb stores this immuneACCESS table with in-frame sequences only. Part of the clones is absent; in the studies checked, under half of the shortfall reflects unresolved V genes, and no reason is known for the rest. This sample holds approximately 9,800 clones; approximately 76% were observed only once. 11% of the sample is held by the ten biggest clonotypes. The sequencing used CD4+ T cells from PBMCs cultured without peptide, collected after COVID-19 vaccination. These receptors originate from a human donor who received a COVID-19 vaccine.

The chain joins TRBV30 to TRBJ1-1, with D unclear. The CDR3 has 10 residues. Deletions cut 1 base from V and 11 bases from J, with 8 bases between. Looked up from germline, CDR1 is GTSNPN and CDR2 is SVGIG (reference sequence). Here the CDR3 reads CAWSEGVAFF. The CDR3, as DNA: TGTGCCTGGAGTGAAGGAGTGGCTTTCTTT.

This sequence joins TRBV14 and TRBJ2-5; 8 bases are shared with TRBD1. Germline values: CDR1 SGHDN, CDR2 FVKESK. This CDR3 has 15 residues. V gave up 2 bases and J gave up 1 base; unmatched junction bases: 3. The CDR3 bases are TGTGCCAGCAGCCAAATACAGGGGGTCCAAGAGACCCAGTACTTC. Translated: CASSQIQGVQETQYF.

The V and J genes are TRBV28 and TRBJ2-7; D is undetermined. The length of the CDR3 is 12 residues. CDR1 and CDR2 (germline): MDHEN, SYDVKM. Deletions cut 6 bases from V and 0 bases from J, with 6 bases between. CDR3 coding DNA: TGTGCCAGCAGACCGACCTCCTACGAGCAGTACTTC. Residues: CASRPTSYEQYF.

The chain links TRBV7-9 to TRBJ1-2; the D is unclear. The CDR3 has 15 amino acids. Trimming removed 5 bases at V and 0 bases at J, with 13 bases between. Germline lookup yields CDR1 SEHNR and CDR2 FQNEAQ (reference sequence). The CDR3 loop reads CASSPENPTNYGYTF. CDR3 DNA sequence: TGTGCCAGCAGCCCGGAAAACCCAACTAACTATGGCTACACCTTC. Supplemented by reference TRBV7-9 and TRBJ1-2, the full variable domain reads DTGVSQNPRHKITKRGQNVTFRCDPISEHNRLYWYRQTLGQGPEFLTYFQNEAQLEKSRLLSDRFSAERPKGSFSTLEIQRTEQGDSAMYLCASSPENPTNYGYTFGSGTRLTVV.

This chain joins TRBV30 and TRBJ1-2, with TRBD1 matching over 7 bases. Germline trimming cut 2 bases from V and 3 bases from J; bases unmatched to any gene: 3. Germline CDR1 is GTSNPN and CDR2 is SVGIG (reference sequence). This CDR3 has 13 residues. Here the CDR3 DNA reads TGTGCCTGGAGTCGGGACAGCGACTATGGCTACACCTTC. Translation: CAWSRDSDYGYTF.

This chain joins TRBV5-1 and TRBJ1-2, with 8 bases aligning to TRBD1. Trimming took 1 base from V and 4 from J; bases not matched to a gene: 9. This CDR3 has 16 amino acids. CDR1 and CDR2 from the germline V gene are SGHRS and YFSETQ. DNA for the CDR3: TGCGCCAGCAGCTTGTCTCTCAGGGGGCGCGGCTATGGCTACACCTTC. Translated, it gives CASSLSLRGRGYGYTF. The complete variable domain, with remaining parts taken from reference TRBV5-1 and TRBJ1-2, reads KAGVTQTPRYLIKTRGQQVTLSCSPISGHRSVSWYQQTPGQGLQFLFEYFSETQRNKGNFPGRFSGRQFSNSRSEMNVSTLELGDSALYLCASSLSLRGRGYGYTFGSGTRLTVV.

V gene TRBV9 combines with J gene TRBJ2-1, with 11 bases aligning to TRBD2. V was clipped by 3 bases and J by 6 bases; unmatched bases: 5. This CDR3 comprises 15 residues. Germline V gene lookup returns CDR1 SGDLS and CDR2 YYNGEE. CDR3 in amino acids: CASSATSGSFNEQFF. CDR3 nucleotides: TGTGCCAGCAGCGCTACTAGCGGGAGTTTCAATGAGCAGTTCTTC.

The rearrangement links TRBV2 to TRBJ1-1, with D perhaps matching TRBD1 (6 bases). The CDR3 runs 14 residues. Germline lookup yields CDR1 SNHLY and CDR2 FYNNEI. V gave up 7 bases and J gave up 4 bases, with 16 bases separating them. CDR3 residues: CASTTGGAGTEAFF. In DNA form, the CDR3 reads TGTGCCAGCACCACGGGGGGGGCGGGCACTGAAGCTTTCTTT.

The chain combines TRBV9 with TRBJ1-1; TRBD1 matches at 11 bases. This CDR3 comprises 14 residues. V dropped 3 bases and J dropped 6; count of bases not matched to a gene: 4. CDR1 is SGDLS and CDR2 is YYNGEE in the germline V gene. CDR3 sequence: CASSGGQGGAEAFF. CDR3 bases: TGTGCCAGCAGCGGGGGACAGGGGGGAGCTGAAGCTTTCTTT.

The rearrangement joins TRBV3-1 (or the pseudogene TRBV3-2) to TRBJ2-3; 14 bases match TRBD2. The ends lost 4 bases at V and 1 base at J; junction bases unmatched: 1. The CDR3 runs 16 residues. The germline gives CDR1 LGHDT, CDR2 YNNKEL (reference sequence). CDR3 DNA sequence: TGTGCCAGCAGCCCGGGACTAGCGGGGGGCACAGATACGCAGTATTTT. It specifies CASSPGLAGGTDTQYF.

This sequence joins TRBV3-1 (or the pseudogene TRBV3-2) and TRBJ1-1; the D gene is possibly TRBD1 (6 bases). The ends were cut back, 2 bases at V and 8 bases at J, with 6 bases in the middle. Germline V gives CDR1 LGHDT, CDR2 YNNKEL (reference sequence). The CDR3 length is 11 residues. CDR3 amino acids: CASSQTGEAFF. CDR3 bases: TGTGCCAGCAGCCAAACAGGGGAAGCTTTCTTT.

The chain has TRBV28 and TRBJ2-1; a weak D match, TRBD1 (6 bases). Trimming took off 5 bases at V and 8 bases at J, with 7 bases between the two ends. This CDR3 is built from 11 residues. CDR1 is MDHEN, CDR2 SYDVKM, per germline. The CDR3, as DNA: TGTGCCAGCAGTCAGGGGTATGAGCAGTTCTTC. Encoded protein: CASSQGYEQFF.

The chain is built from TRBV4-2 and TRBJ1-2, with D perhaps matching TRBD1 (5 bases). This CDR3 comprises 16 residues. V was trimmed by 3 bases and J by 4 bases, leaving 18 bases between them. Germline V lookup: CDR1 LGHNA, CDR2 YNFKEQ. CDR3 DNA sequence: TGTGCCAGCAGCCACGAGAAACCTACAGGAGCCTATGGCTACACCTTC. This encodes CASSHEKPTGAYGYTF.

The chain joins TRBV2 to TRBJ2-3; 12 bases align to TRBD2. This CDR3 comprises 16 residues. Losses at the gene ends were 5 bases for V and 1 base for J; bases not matched to a gene: 4. CDR1 and CDR2 (germline): SNHLY, FYNNEI. CDR3 nucleotide sequence: TGTGCCAGCAGTTCGGGACTAGCGGGTGGCACAGATACGCAGTATTTT. Protein sequence: CASSSGLAGGTDTQYF.

The chain has TRBV7-3 and TRBJ1-1; a weak D match, TRBD1 (5 bases). Trimming took 5 bases from V and 5 from J, leaving 12 bases between them. CDR1 and CDR2 from the germline V gene are SGHTA and FQGTGA. CDR3 size: 13 residues. This CDR3 reads CASSPLGGTEAFF. CDR3 in DNA: TGTGCCAGCAGCCCCCTGGGGGGGACTGAAGCTTTCTTT.

The chain carries TRBV6-2 or TRBV6-3 and TRBJ2-2; 7 positions agree with TRBD1. The CDR3 runs to 15 residues. With 2 bases clipped from V and 8 bases from J, the junction kept 8 bases outside the gene matches. Germline V gene lookup returns CDR1 MNHEY and CDR2 SVGEGT. The CDR3 spells CASSYPTGSRGELFF. CDR3 nucleotides: TGTGCCAGCAGTTACCCGACAGGGTCCAGAGGGGAGCTGTTTTTT.

The chain carries TRBV4-1 and TRBJ2-7, with 12 nucleotides matching TRBD2. V shed 1 base and J 2 bases; nucleotides not matched to a gene: 6. The CDR3 runs 17 residues. Germline V lookup: CDR1 MGHRA, CDR2 YSYEKL. CDR3 sequence: CASSQGLAGALTYEQYF. CDR3 sequence (DNA): TGCGCCAGCAGCCAAGGACTAGCGGGGGCCCTTACCTACGAGCAGTACTTC.

The rearrangement links TRBV5-1 to TRBJ2-2, with D uncertain. The CDR3 is 15 residues long. V dropped 4 bases and J dropped 0 bases, with 10 bases sitting between them. CDR1 and CDR2 (germline): SGHRS, YFSETQ. The DNA for the CDR3 is TGCGCCAGCAGCCCGGCTCCGGCGAACACCGGGGAGCTGTTTTTT. Its protein is CASSPAPANTGELFF.

This rearrangement joins TRBV11-2 to TRBJ1-2; no firm D call. Trimming took off 1 base at V and 1 base at J, with 16 bases between the two ends. The CDR3 consists of 17 residues. In germline, CDR1 is SGHAT, CDR2 FQNNGV. This CDR3 reads CASSLVKGPTFNYGYTF. The CDR3 DNA is TGTGCCAGCAGCTTAGTAAAAGGCCCAACCTTTAACTATGGCTACACCTTC.

This clone was seen a single time. This rearrangement joins TRBV7-8 to TRBJ2-7, with 8 bases identical to TRBD1. Germline V CDR1 and CDR2: SGHVS, FQNEAQ. After removal of 3 bases from V and 5 bases from J, the junction contained 9 bases not matched to a gene. The CDR3 has 15 amino acids. The DNA for the CDR3 is TGTGCCAGCAGCTTGATGACAGGGGATTGGAACGAGCAGTACTTC. Its protein product is CASSLMTGDWNEQYF.

This clone was seen a few times. This chain uses TRBV5-8 with TRBJ2-7; 11 nucleotides line up with TRBD1. Germline values: CDR1 SGHTS, CDR2 YDEGEE. CDR3 size: 15 residues. V trimming: 2 bases; J trimming: 2 bases; junction bases outside the gene matches: 3. CDR3 sequence reads: CASSLSGQGAYEQYF. CDR3 DNA: TGTGCCAGCAGCTTATCGGGACAGGGGGCCTACGAGCAGTACTTC.